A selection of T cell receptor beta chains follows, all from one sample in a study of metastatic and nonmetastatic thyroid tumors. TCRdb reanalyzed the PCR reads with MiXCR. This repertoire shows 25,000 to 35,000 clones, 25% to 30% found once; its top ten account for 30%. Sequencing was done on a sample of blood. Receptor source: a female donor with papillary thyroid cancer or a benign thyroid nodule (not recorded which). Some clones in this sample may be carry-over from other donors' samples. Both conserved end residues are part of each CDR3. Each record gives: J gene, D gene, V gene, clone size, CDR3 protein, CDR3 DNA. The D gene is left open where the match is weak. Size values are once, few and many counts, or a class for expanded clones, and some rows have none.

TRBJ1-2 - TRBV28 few CASRTGGNYGYTF TGTGCAAGCAGAACGGGGGGCAACTATGGCTACACCTTC
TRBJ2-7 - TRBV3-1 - CASSQWGPTSYEQYF TGTGCCAGCAGCCAGTGGGGACCGACCTCCTACGAGCAGTACTTC
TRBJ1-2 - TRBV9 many CASSVNYGYTF TGTGCCAGCAGCGTAAACTATGGCTACACCTTC
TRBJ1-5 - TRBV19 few CASSRVVDPNQPQHF TGTGCCAGTAGTCGGGTGGTGGACCCCAATCAGCCCCAGCATTTT
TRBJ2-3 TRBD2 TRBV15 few CATGASGQDTQYF TGTGCCACCGGAGCTAGCGGACAAGATACGCAGTATTTT
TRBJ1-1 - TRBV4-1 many CASSHDDRNTEAFF TGCGCCAGCAGCCATGACGACAGGAACACTGAAGCTTTCTTT
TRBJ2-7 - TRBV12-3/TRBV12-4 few CASSLGGEFYEQYF TGTGCCAGCAGTCTCGGGGGTGAGTTCTACGAGCAGTACTTC
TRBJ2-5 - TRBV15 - CATSRQGVIETQYF TGTGCCACCAGCAGACAGGGCGTGATAGAGACCCAGTACTTC
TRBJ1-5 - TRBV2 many CASTTGHSRQPQHF TGTGCCAGCACTACCGGGCATAGTCGTCAGCCCCAGCATTTT
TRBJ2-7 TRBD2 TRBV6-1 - CASSEGASGPLNEQYF TGTGCCAGCAGTGAAGGAGCTAGCGGCCCCCTGAACGAGCAGTACTTC
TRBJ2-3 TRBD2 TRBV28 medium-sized CASSFLSAGRADTQYF TGTGCCAGCAGTTTCCTTTCAGCGGGAAGGGCAGATACGCAGTATTTT
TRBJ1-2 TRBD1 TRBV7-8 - CASSLMGGQAGGYTF TGTGCCAGCAGCTTAATGGGAGGACAGGCGGGCGGCTACACCTTC
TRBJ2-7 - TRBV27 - CASLLEQYF TGTGCCAGCCTTCTTGAGCAGTACTTC
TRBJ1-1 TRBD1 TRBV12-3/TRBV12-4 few CASSSGTGTTEAFF TGTGCCAGCAGTTCCGGGACAGGGACCACTGAAGCTTTCTTT
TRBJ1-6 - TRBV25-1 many CASSASDTSNSPLHF TGTGCCAGCAGTGCCTCGGATACTAGTAATTCACCCCTCCACTTT
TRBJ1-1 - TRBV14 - CASSQVSTEAFF TGTGCCAGCAGCCAAGTATCTACTGAAGCTTTCTTT
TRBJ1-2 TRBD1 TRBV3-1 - CASSHSKRGQGIYGYTF TGTGCCAGCAGCCATAGTAAGCGGGGACAGGGTATCTATGGCTACACCTTC
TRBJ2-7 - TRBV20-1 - CSATRQGRYEQYF TGCAGTGCAACCCGGCAGGGACGATACGAGCAGTACTTC
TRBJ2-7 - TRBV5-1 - CASSLSDQAYEQYF TGCGCCAGCAGCTTATCGGACCAGGCCTACGAGCAGTACTTC
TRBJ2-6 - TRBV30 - CAWNSGANVLTF TGTGCCTGGAACTCTGGGGCCAACGTCCTGACTTTC
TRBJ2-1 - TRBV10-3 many CAIRAGTGSYNEQFF TGTGCCATCAGAGCCGGGACTGGCTCCTACAATGAGCAGTTCTTC
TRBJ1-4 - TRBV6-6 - CASSYSRRSGEKLFF TGTGCCAGCAGTTACTCGAGGAGGTCTGGTGAAAAACTGTTTTTT
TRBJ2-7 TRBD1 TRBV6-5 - CASSYGDSSYEQYF TGTGCCAGCAGTTACGGGGACAGCTCCTACGAGCAGTACTTC
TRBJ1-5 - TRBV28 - CASSPPDPYSNQPQHF TGTGCCAGCAGCCCCCCGGACCCATATAGCAATCAGCCCCAGCATTTT
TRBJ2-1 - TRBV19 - CASSIPARLSGEQFF TGTGCCAGTAGTATCCCGGCTCGACTCTCCGGGGAGCAGTTCTTC
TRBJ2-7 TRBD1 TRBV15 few CATSRDLYRLGQVNYEQYF TGTGCCACCAGCAGAGACCTTTATCGTCTGGGACAGGTAAACTACGAGCAGTACTTC
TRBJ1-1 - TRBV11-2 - CASSPRLGAWDTEAFF TGTGCCAGCAGCCCCCGTCTCGGGGCATGGGACACTGAAGCTTTCTTT
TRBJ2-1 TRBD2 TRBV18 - CASSQSGRSVNEQFF TGCGCCAGCTCACAAAGCGGGAGGAGTGTCAATGAGCAGTTCTTC
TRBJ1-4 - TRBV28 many CASRSGINEKLFF TGTGCCAGCAGGTCAGGGATTAATGAAAAACTGTTTTTT
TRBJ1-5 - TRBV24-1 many CATSDSYQRQPQHF TGTGCCACCAGTGATTCCTATCAACGGCAGCCCCAGCATTTT
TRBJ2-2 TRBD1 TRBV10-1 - CASGTGKVGELFF TGCGCCAGCGGGACAGGGAAGGTCGGGGAGCTGTTTTTT
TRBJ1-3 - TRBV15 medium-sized CATSRDLGQQNTIYF TGTGCCACCAGCAGAGATCTTGGACAACAGAACACCATATATTTT
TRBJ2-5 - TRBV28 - CASSPPLGDTKTQYF TGTGCCAGCAGCCCCCCTTTGGGGGACACTAAGACCCAGTACTTC
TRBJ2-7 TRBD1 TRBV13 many CASSPGQGGYEQYF TGTGCCAGCAGCCCCGGACAGGGAGGTTACGAGCAGTACTTC
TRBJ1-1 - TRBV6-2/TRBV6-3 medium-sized CASTIGGANTEAFF TGTGCCAGCACAATTGGGGGGGCCAACACTGAAGCTTTCTTT
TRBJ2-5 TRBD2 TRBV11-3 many CASSLGGLAGVQETQYF TGTGCCAGCAGCTTAGGGGGACTAGCGGGAGTTCAGGAGACCCAGTACTTC
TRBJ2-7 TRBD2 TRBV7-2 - CASSPAGPYEQYF TGTGCCAGCAGCCCAGCGGGACCATACGAGCAGTACTTC
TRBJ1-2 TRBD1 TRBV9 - CASSLPRQGANYGYTF TGTGCCAGCAGCCTTCCTCGACAGGGGGCTAACTATGGCTACACCTTC
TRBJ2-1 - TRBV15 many CATSPPWGGEQFF TGTGCCACCAGCCCTCCCTGGGGCGGGGAGCAGTTTTTC
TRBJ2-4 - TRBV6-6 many CASSYASAKNIQYF TGTGCCAGCAGTTATGCGAGCGCCAAAAACATTCAGTACTTC